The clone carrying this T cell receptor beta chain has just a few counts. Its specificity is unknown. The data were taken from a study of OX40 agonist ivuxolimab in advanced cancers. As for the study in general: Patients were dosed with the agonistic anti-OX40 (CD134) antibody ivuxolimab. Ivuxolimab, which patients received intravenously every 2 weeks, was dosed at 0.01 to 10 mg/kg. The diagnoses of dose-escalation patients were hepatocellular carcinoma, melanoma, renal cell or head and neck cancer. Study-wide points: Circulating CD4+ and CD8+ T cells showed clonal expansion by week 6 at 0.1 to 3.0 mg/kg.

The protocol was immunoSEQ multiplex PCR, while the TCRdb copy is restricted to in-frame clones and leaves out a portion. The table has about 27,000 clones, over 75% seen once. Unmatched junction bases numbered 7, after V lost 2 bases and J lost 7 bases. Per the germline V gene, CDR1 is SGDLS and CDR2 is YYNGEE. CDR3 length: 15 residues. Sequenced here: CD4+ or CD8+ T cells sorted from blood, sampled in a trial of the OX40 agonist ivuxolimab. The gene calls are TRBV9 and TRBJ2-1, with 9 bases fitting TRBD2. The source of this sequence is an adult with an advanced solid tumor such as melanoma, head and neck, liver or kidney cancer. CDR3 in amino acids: CASSVSSGSENEQFF. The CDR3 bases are TGTGCCAGCAGCGTGAGTAGCGGGAGTGAGAATGAGCAGTTCTTC.